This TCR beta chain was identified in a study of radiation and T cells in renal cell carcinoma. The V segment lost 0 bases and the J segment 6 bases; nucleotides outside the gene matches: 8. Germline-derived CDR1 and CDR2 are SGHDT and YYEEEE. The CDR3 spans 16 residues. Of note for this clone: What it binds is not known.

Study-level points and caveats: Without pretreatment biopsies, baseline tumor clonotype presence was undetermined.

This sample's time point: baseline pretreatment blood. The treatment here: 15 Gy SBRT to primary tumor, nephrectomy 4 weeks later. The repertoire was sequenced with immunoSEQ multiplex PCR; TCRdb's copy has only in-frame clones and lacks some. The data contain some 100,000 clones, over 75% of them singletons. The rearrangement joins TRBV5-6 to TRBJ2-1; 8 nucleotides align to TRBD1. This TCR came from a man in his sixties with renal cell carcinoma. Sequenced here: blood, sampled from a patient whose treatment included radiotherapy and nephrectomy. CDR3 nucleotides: TGTGCCAGCAGCTTGGTCTTGGCAGGGGGCTTCAATGAGCAGTTCTTC. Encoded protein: CASSLVLAGGFNEQFF.